These 27 T cell receptor beta chains were sequenced from one sample in a study of beta chain features in type 1 diabetes. The isolated RNA, all of it, was reverse transcribed, so expressed TCRB transcripts were what got sequenced. Assay used: immunoSEQ multiplex PCR; TCRdb lists only in-frame clones, some missing. This sample carries 310,000 or so clones, approximately 16% of them seen once, and the ten largest clones take roughly 0.015%. Overall study results and limits: All four CD4+ subsets of Type 1 diabetes patients contained TCRB CDR3s that were moderately but significantly shorter.

These TCRs' antigens remain unknown. Sequenced input: naive CD4+ T cells from blood. The receptors stem from a man younger than 30 with type 1 diabetes.

V gene TRBV28 combines with J gene TRBJ2-3, with a possible D match to TRBD2 (7 bases). CDR1 and CDR2 from the germline V gene are MDHEN and SYDVKM. CDR3 length: 15 residues. Trimming took off 3 bases at V and 1 base at J, with 11 bases between the two ends. In DNA, the CDR3 is TGTGCCAGCAGTTTGGCGGGGGCAGGCACAGATACGCAGTATTTT. It specifies CASSLAGAGTDTQYF.

This clone was counted between two and nine times. The J gene is TRBJ2-7, the V gene TRBV30; D is unclear. This CDR3 has 11 residues. The germline V gene encodes CDR1 GTSNPN and CDR2 SVGIG (reference sequence). Trimming took 0 bases from V and 3 from J, leaving 3 bases between them. The CDR3 here is CAWSVNYEQYF. DNA of the CDR3: TGTGCCTGGAGTGTTAACTACGAGCAGTACTTC. Using reference TRBV30 and TRBJ2-7 for the parts outside the CDR3, the full variable domain is SQTIHQWPATLVQPVGSPLSLECTVEGTSNPNLYWYRQAAGRGLQLLFYSVGIGQISSEVPQNLSASRPQDRQFILSSKKLLLSDSGFYLCAWSVNYEQYFGPGTRLTVT.

This clone showed up just a few times. This chain uses TRBV5-1 with TRBJ2-5, with TRBD2 matching 10 bases. CDR1 is SGHRS, CDR2 YFSETQ, per germline. The CDR3 consists of 15 residues. After removal of 3 bases from V and 2 bases from J, the junction contained 4 bases not matched to a gene. CDR3 nucleotides: TGCGCCAGCAGCTGGGCTAGCGGGAGTCAAGAGACCCAGTACTTC. It specifies CASSWASGSQETQYF.

A few counts support this clone. V is TRBV2 and J is TRBJ2-7; D is perhaps TRBD1 (5 bases). Trimming cost V 6 bases and J 0 bases, with 9 bases left between them. CDR3 size: 13 residues. In germline, CDR1 is SNHLY, CDR2 FYNNEI. The CDR3 protein is CASRDSYSYEQYF. The CDR3 nucleotides are TGTGCCAGCAGAGACAGTTACTCCTACGAGCAGTACTTC. Supplemented by reference TRBV2 and TRBJ2-7, the full variable domain reads EPEVTQTPSHQVTQMGQEVILRCVPISNHLYFYWYRQILGQKVEFLVSFYNNEISEKSEIFDDQFSVERPDGSNFTLKIRSTKLEDSAMYFCASRDSYSYEQYFGPGTRLTVT.

In this sample, this clone turned up a few times. The chain links TRBV28 to TRBJ1-2; no clear D. V was trimmed by 7 bases and J by 4 bases, leaving 13 bases between them. This CDR3 spans 13 amino acids. Per germline, CDR1 MDHEN and CDR2 SYDVKM. CDR3 residues: CASIQEGAYGYTF. The CDR3 nucleotides are TGTGCCAGCATTCAGGAGGGAGCCTATGGCTACACCTTC.

This clone was seen a handful of times. This chain uses TRBV19 with TRBJ1-1, with D unresolved. The germline gives CDR1 LNHDA, CDR2 SQIVND (reference sequence). The CDR3 consists of 16 residues. V gave up 1 base and J gave up 0 bases, with 12 bases separating them. CDR3 sequence reads: CASSIGTNIMNTEAFF. For the CDR3, the DNA is TGTGCCAGTAGTATAGGAACGAACATTATGAACACTGAAGCTTTCTTT.

The V gene is TRBV23-1, the J gene TRBJ2-7; D unresolved. TRBV23-1 counts as an open reading frame of uncertain function. The CDR3 contains 15 residues. The germline V and J ends were trimmed by 0 bases and 0 bases, with 9 bases remaining between them. The CDR3 protein is CASSQSPVCSYEQYF. CDR3 bases: TGCGCCAGCAGTCAATCCCCTGTTTGCTCCTACGAGCAGTACTTC.

This clone was seen only a few times. The chain recombines TRBV7-9 with TRBJ1-2; no clear D gene. CDR3 length: 12 amino acids. Germline CDR1 and CDR2: SEHNR and FQNEAQ (reference sequence). Deletions cut 8 bases from V and 0 bases from J, with 7 bases between. Written as DNA, the CDR3 is TGTGCCAGCGGGCAGTCTAACTATGGCTACACCTTC. Its translation: CASGQSNYGYTF.

This sequence joins TRBV25-1 and TRBJ1-3, with 11 bases lining up with TRBD1. With V trimmed by 4 bases and J by 3 bases, 2 bases remained unmatched. CDR3 length equals 15 residues. Germline V gives CDR1 MGHDK, CDR2 SYGVNS. This chain's CDR3 is CASSGTGGGGNTIYF. DNA for the CDR3: TGTGCCAGCAGTGGGACAGGGGGCGGTGGAAACACCATATATTTT.

This clone appeared a few times. The genes are TRBV1 and TRBJ2-3; TRBD2, the table's D call, lacks a check against the DNA. TRBV1 is noted as a pseudogene. CDR3 length equals 16 residues. CDR3 sequence: CTSSPPTSGDTDTQYF. The CDR3 DNA reads TGCACCAGCAGCCCTCCAACTAGCGGGGACACAGATACGCAGTATTTT.

This rearrangement joins TRBV5-8 to TRBJ2-1; D may be TRBD2 (5 bases). This CDR3 has 14 residues. Germline values: CDR1 SGHTS, CDR2 YDEGEE. V lost 5 bases to trimming and J lost 0 bases, with 9 bases between them. CDR3 amino acids: CASRSGSSYNEQFF. The CDR3 DNA reads as TGTGCCAGCAGGTCGGGGAGCTCCTACAATGAGCAGTTCTTC.

V is TRBV5-6 and J is TRBJ1-2; the D gene is possibly TRBD1 (5 bases). This CDR3 region has 12 residues. The germline gives CDR1 SGHDT, CDR2 YYEEEE. The V and J ends lost 3 bases and 5 bases respectively, with 8 bases between them. CDR3 in amino acids: CASSSEGYGYTF. The CDR3 DNA reads as TGTGCCAGCAGCTCGGAGGGGTATGGCTACACCTTC.

This clone has a handful of counts. The gene calls are TRBV18 and TRBJ2-7; a weak D match, TRBD2 (5 bases). V was pared by 0 bases and J by 4 bases, with 10 bases between. This CDR3 is 14 amino acids long. Germline CDR1 reads KGHSH; CDR2 reads LQKENI. CDR3 sequence (DNA): TGTGCCAGCTCACCACCTGGTGGCGGGTACGAGCAGTACTTC. It encodes CASSPPGGGYEQYF.

The CDR3 sequence is CASSLVGQGNKNIQYF. The CDR3 DNA reads TGTGCCAGCAGCTTAGTGGGACAGGGGAACAAAAACATTCAGTACTTC. This chain uses TRBV7-9 with TRBJ2-4, with 10 positions matching TRBD1. This CDR3 comprises 16 residues. J gave up 3 bases and V 1 base, and 3 bases lay outside the gene matches. Per the germline V gene, CDR1 is SEHNR and CDR2 is FQNEAQ (reference sequence).

The J gene is TRBJ2-3, the V gene TRBV15, with TRBD1 identical over 7 bases. The CDR3 runs to 12 residues. The V gene end was trimmed by 6 bases and the J gene end by 5 bases; junction bases not matched to a gene: 2. The germline V gene encodes CDR1 LNHNV and CDR2 YYDKDF (reference sequence). The CDR3 DNA follows: TGTGCCACCAGGGCAGGGGGAGATACGCAGTATTTT. As protein: CATRAGGDTQYF.

This clone was detected a few times. J is TRBJ2-3 and V is TRBV9, with D perhaps TRBD2 (5 bases). The CDR3 has 19 residues. The germline CDR1 and CDR2 sequences are SGDLS and YYNGEE. V lost 0 bases and J 1 base, leaving 21 bases between the germline ends. CDR3 region: CASSVAYRLGALGTDTQYF. DNA of the CDR3: TGTGCCAGCAGCGTAGCTTATCGACTGGGAGCGCTCGGCACAGATACGCAGTATTTT.

The chain uses TRBV6-4 and TRBJ2-1; 7 nucleotides align to TRBD2. The CDR3 runs to 15 residues. Germline V gene lookup returns CDR1 MRHNA and CDR2 SNTAGT. V shed 3 bases, J shed 3 bases, and the junction held 5 bases outside the gene matches. The CDR3 protein is CASSDMGGGYNEQFF. In DNA, the CDR3 is TGTGCCAGCAGTGATATGGGCGGGGGCTACAATGAGCAGTTCTTC.

V usage is TRBV10-3 and J usage is TRBJ2-7; TRBD2 might be the D (5 bases). The ends were cut back, 6 bases at V and 3 bases at J, with 21 bases in the middle. CDR1 is ENHRY, CDR2 SYGVKD, per germline. This CDR3 region has 16 residues. This CDR3 reads CAISDFGGRRNYEQYF. The CDR3 DNA sequence: TGTGCCATCAGCGATTTTGGCGGGCGGAGGAACTACGAGCAGTACTTC.

The rearrangement joins TRBV21-1 to TRBJ2-1; the table's D call, TRBD2, has no DNA check behind it. TRBV21-1 is assigned pseudogene status. There are 15 residues in the CDR3. The CDR3 DNA sequence: TGTGCCAGCAGCATACTAGCGGGGGACGGCAATGAGCAGTTCTTC. Translated, it gives CASSILAGDGNEQFF.

V is TRBV6-1 and J is TRBJ2-5, with a possible D match to TRBD2 (5 bases). The V gene lost 6 bases and the J gene lost 9 bases, with 11 bases spanning the gap. The CDR3 sequence is 11 residues long. Germline V gene lookup returns CDR1 MNHNS and CDR2 SASEGT. CDR3 protein: CASSLRDAQYF. The CDR3 DNA is TGTGCCAGCAGCCTGAGGGATGCCCAGTACTTC.

The chain is built from TRBV4-3 and TRBJ1-5, with a weak D call TRBD1 (6 bases). CDR1 and CDR2 (germline): LGHNA, YSLEER. The CDR3 runs 13 residues. The V gene lost 1 base and the J gene lost 7 bases, with 8 bases spanning the gap. For the CDR3, the DNA is TGCGCCAGCAGCCAAGGCAGGGGCCAGCCCCAGCATTTT. The encoded protein is CASSQGRGQPQHF.

The chain carries TRBV5-1 and TRBJ1-6; D unresolved. The CDR3 extends over 17 amino acids. V dropped 0 bases and J dropped 7 bases, with 17 bases sitting between them. The germline V gene encodes CDR1 SGHRS and CDR2 YFSETQ. The DNA of the CDR3 is TGCGCCAGCAGCTTGGCCGGAGGGTACCACGGGAATTCACCCCTCCACTTT. It encodes CASSLAGGYHGNSPLHF.

The gene calls are TRBV30 and TRBJ2-5; D gene unclear. The V gene lost 4 bases and the J gene lost 5 bases, with 8 bases spanning the gap. The CDR3 is 11 residues long. Germline CDR1 GTSNPN, CDR2 SVGIG (reference sequence). The CDR3 reads CAWNMEETQYF. In DNA, the CDR3 is TGTGCCTGGAATATGGAGGAGACCCAGTACTTC.

V gene TRBV30 combines with J gene TRBJ1-5, with 10 positions matching TRBD1. Germline-derived CDR1 and CDR2 are GTSNPN and SVGIG (reference sequence). The trim removed 3 bases at V and 4 bases at J, leaving 3 bases unmatched. The CDR3 covers 14 residues. The CDR3 spells CAWRGDRGNQPQHF. The CDR3 bases are TGTGCCTGGAGAGGGGACAGGGGAAATCAGCCCCAGCATTTT.

This clone was counted between two and nine times. This rearrangement joins TRBV5-4 to TRBJ2-3, with D possibly TRBD2 on 6 matching bases. V was pared by 3 bases and J by 4 bases, with 12 bases between. The CDR3 has 14 amino acids. Germline values: CDR1 SGHNT, CDR2 YYREEE (reference sequence). CDR3 amino acids: CASSSRDSADTQYF. CDR3 DNA sequence: TGTGCCAGCAGCTCTAGGGACTCTGCAGATACGCAGTATTTT.

This clone was seen only a few times. The chain carries TRBV28 and TRBJ2-7, with 10 bases that match TRBD1. Looked up from germline, CDR1 is MDHEN and CDR2 is SYDVKM. The CDR3 covers 14 residues. After removal of 6 bases from V and 4 bases from J, the junction contained 6 bases not matched to a gene. This CDR3 reads CASRPGQGRYEQYF. CDR3 coding DNA: TGTGCCAGCAGGCCGGGACAGGGGCGGTACGAGCAGTACTTC.

The genes are TRBV18 and TRBJ1-2; no reliable D call. The ends were cut back, 1 base at V and 3 bases at J, with 15 bases in the middle. Germline assignment: CDR1 KGHSH and CDR2 LQKENI. The CDR3 consists of 16 residues. CDR3 nucleotides: TGTGCCAGCTCACCACAGACTCCTGGAGGATACTATGGCTACACCTTC. Translated, it gives CASSPQTPGGYYGYTF.